The 29 T cell receptor beta chains listed next were all sequenced from one sample in a study of control samples from healthy donors and cancer patients. Method: immunoSEQ multiplex PCR; TCRdb's copy keeps in-frame clones and lacks some. The sample lists 150,000 to 200,000 clones; 75% to 95% were seen once. Material for sequencing was blood. The receptors shown here come from a woman in her thirties in good health.

The chain recombines TRBV15 with TRBJ2-1, with 7 bases identical to TRBD2. J lost 5 bases, V lost 4 bases, and 2 bases had no gene match. Germline V gene sequence: CDR1 LNHNV, CDR2 YYDKDF (reference sequence). CDR3 length: 13 residues. CDR3: CATSTLADNEQFF. CDR3 nucleotide sequence: TGTGCCACCAGCACCCTAGCGGACAATGAGCAGTTCTTC.

This clone was seen only once. The CDR3 loop reads CASSDRGYTQYF. Written as DNA, the CDR3 is TGTGCCAGCAGCGATAGGGGCTATACGCAGTATTTT. The chain joins TRBV9 to TRBJ2-3; D is perhaps TRBD1 (5 bases). Germline CDR1 SGDLS, CDR2 YYNGEE. Trimming took off 3 bases at V and 7 bases at J, with 9 bases between the two ends. The CDR3 loop spans 12 amino acids.

Notes on this clone: At the DNA level, this CDR3 is encoded by other sequences in the same sample as well. The genes are TRBV6-4 and TRBJ1-5; no reliable D call. This CDR3 has 13 residues. Germline lookup yields CDR1 MRHNA and CDR2 SNTAGT. The germline V and J ends were trimmed by 0 bases and 4 bases, with 4 bases remaining between them. CDR3 DNA: TGTGCCAGCAGTGACTCCCCGAATCAGCCCCAGCATTTT. Amino acid sequence: CASSDSPNQPQHF.

CDR3 in amino acids: CASSTYLYNEQFF. For the CDR3, the DNA is TGTGCCAGCAGCACCTACCTCTACAATGAGCAGTTCTTC. The gene calls are TRBV11-2 and TRBJ2-1; D not resolved. CDR3 size: 13 residues. The V gene lost 5 bases and the J gene lost 3 bases, with 8 bases spanning the gap. Germline CDR1 is SGHAT and CDR2 is FQNNGV.

CDR3 bases: TGTGCCAGCAGCGTAAACGGACAAACCACCGGGGAGCTGTTTTTT. It encodes CASSVNGQTTGELFF. The V call is TRBV9, the J call TRBJ2-2; TRBD1 might be the D (5 bases). The V end lost 1 base, the J end lost 4 bases, and 11 bases lay between the germline ends. The CDR3 extends over 15 amino acids. CDR1 and CDR2 (germline): SGDLS, YYNGEE.

The chain is built from TRBV18 and TRBJ2-1; 8 bases align to TRBD1. CDR1 and CDR2 from the germline V gene are KGHSH and LQKENI. V lost 6 bases to trimming and J lost 1 base; unmatched junction nucleotides: 5. The CDR3 is 15 residues long. The DNA of the CDR3 is TGTGCCAGCTCGCAAAACAGGGGGTCCTACAATGAGCAGTTCTTC. Protein sequence: CASSQNRGSYNEQFF.

The chain recombines TRBV28 with TRBJ1-2; no definite D call. Per germline, CDR1 MDHEN and CDR2 SYDVKM. This CDR3 spans 12 amino acids. Trimming cost V 4 bases and J 4 bases, with 7 bases left between them. CDR3 sequence reads: CASSWETYGYTF. The DNA of the CDR3 is TGTGCCAGCAGTTGGGAGACCTATGGCTACACCTTC.

This clone was seen once. Distinct nucleotide sequences in the sample also encode this CDR3. The chain recombines TRBV12-3 or TRBV12-4 with TRBJ2-7, with D perhaps matching TRBD1 (5 bases). Deletions cut 5 bases from V and 2 bases from J, with 10 bases between. This CDR3 spans 13 amino acids. The CDR3 here is CASSRKTAYEQYF. The CDR3 nucleotides are TGTGCCAGCAGTCGAAAGACAGCCTACGAGCAGTACTTC.

The chain carries TRBV27 and TRBJ2-5; a weak D match, TRBD2 (6 bases). The germline gives CDR1 MNHEY, CDR2 SMNVEV (reference sequence). This CDR3 comprises 12 residues. The V gene lost 6 bases and the J gene lost 3 bases, with 8 bases spanning the gap. The CDR3 nucleotides are TGTGCCAGCAGGACGGGGGAAGAGACCCAGTACTTC. Translated: CASRTGEETQYF.

The CDR3 is CASSLVGDGYTF. The CDR3 DNA follows: TGTGCCAGCAGCTTAGTAGGGGATGGCTACACCTTC. The V call is TRBV7-9, the J call TRBJ1-2, with a weak D call TRBD1 (5 bases). Germline V lookup: CDR1 SEHNR, CDR2 FQNEAQ (reference sequence). The ends were cut back, 1 base at V and 6 bases at J, with 6 bases in the middle. This CDR3 comprises 12 residues.

As to this clone: Other DNA sequences in this sample translate to the same CDR3. The chain recombines TRBV18 with TRBJ2-7; 11 bases align to TRBD1. V gave up 2 bases and J gave up 3 bases; unmatched junction bases: 0. This CDR3 has 14 residues. In germline, CDR1 is KGHSH, CDR2 LQKENI. The CDR3 sequence is CASSPGTGGYEQYF. The CDR3 DNA follows: TGTGCCAGCTCACCAGGGACAGGGGGCTACGAGCAGTACTTC.

This clone came up a few times. The chain links TRBV27 to TRBJ2-5, with 9 bases that match TRBD2. V lost 6 bases, J lost 5 bases, and 7 bases stayed unmatched. CDR1 MNHEY and CDR2 SMNVEV come from the germline V gene (reference sequence). CDR3 length: 14 amino acids. The CDR3 sequence: CASRTGGRGETQYF. As DNA, the CDR3 is TGTGCCAGCAGAACCGGCGGGAGGGGGGAGACCCAGTACTTC.

The J gene is TRBJ1-2, the V gene TRBV12-5, with a weak D call TRBD1 (5 bases). The length of the CDR3 is 15 residues. CDR1 is LGHNT and CDR2 is FRNRAP in the germline V gene. V lost 2 bases to trimming and J lost 5 bases, with 15 bases between them. CDR3 in amino acids: CASGLNAGTAYGYTF. Here the CDR3 DNA reads TGTGCTAGTGGTTTGAATGCCGGGACTGCGTATGGCTACACCTTC.

This rearrangement joins TRBV7-9 to TRBJ1-5, with a tentative D call TRBD1 (6 bases). Germline loops: CDR1 SEHNR, CDR2 FQNEAQ (reference sequence). V dropped 5 bases and J dropped 3 bases, with 11 bases sitting between them. CDR3 size: 14 residues. Written as DNA, the CDR3 is TGTGCCAGCAGCCCCAGGGGTGACAATCAGCCCCAGCATTTT. Encoded protein: CASSPRGDNQPQHF.

The chain employs TRBV5-1 and TRBJ1-2, with 11 bases identical to TRBD1. The CDR3 runs 14 residues. The germline V gene encodes CDR1 SGHRS and CDR2 YFSETQ. V gave up 4 bases and J gave up 7 bases; unmatched junction bases: 6. The CDR3 nucleotides read TGCGCCAGCAGCCAATCCGGGACAGGGGGTGGCTACACCTTC. It codes for CASSQSGTGGGYTF.

The CDR3 reads CASSGWTGGAGQPQHF. The DNA of the CDR3 is TGTGCCAGCAGTGGGTGGACAGGGGGCGCGGGTCAGCCCCAGCATTTT. The V gene is TRBV6-1, the J gene TRBJ1-5, with 11 bases lining up with TRBD1. Germline CDR1 reads MNHNS; CDR2 reads SASEGT. With V trimmed by 4 bases and J by 6 bases, 8 bases remained unmatched. The length of the CDR3 is 16 residues.

The chain couples TRBV27 to TRBJ2-1; TRBD2 might be the D (6 bases). Germline V gene sequence: CDR1 MNHEY, CDR2 SMNVEV (reference sequence). CDR3 size: 14 residues. The V gene lost 2 bases and the J gene lost 9 bases, with 14 bases spanning the gap. CDR3 protein: CASSLGRVEGEQFF. The CDR3 region has the DNA TGTGCCAGCAGTTTAGGCAGGGTGGAGGGTGAGCAGTTCTTC.

The rearrangement joins TRBV7-9 to TRBJ1-1, with TRBD1 matching over 9 bases. Germline assignment: CDR1 SEHNR and CDR2 FQNEAQ (reference sequence). V trimming: 0 bases; J trimming: 3 bases; junction bases outside the gene matches: 11. CDR3 length: 18 residues. The CDR3 protein is CASSLASRDRVLDTEAFF. DNA of the CDR3: TGTGCCAGCAGCTTAGCATCGCGGGACAGGGTATTGGACACTGAAGCTTTCTTT.

V usage is TRBV10-3 and J usage is TRBJ1-6; maybe TRBD1 (5 bases). This CDR3 has 15 amino acids. Germline CDR1 and CDR2: ENHRY and SYGVKD. Trimming left V 6 bases short and J 2 bases short, with 11 bases between. The CDR3 region is CAIRQVGAYNSPLHF. As DNA, the CDR3 is TGTGCCATCAGACAGGTGGGGGCCTATAATTCACCCCTCCACTTT.

The V and J genes are TRBV19 and TRBJ1-5, with TRBD1 identical over 8 bases. V lost 7 bases, J lost 4 bases, and 9 bases stayed unmatched. The CDR3 spans 15 residues. Germline V gene data show CDR1 as LNHDA and CDR2 as SQIVND (reference sequence). The DNA for the CDR3 is TGTGCCAGTATCCCTGGACAGGGATGGAATCAGCCCCAGCATTTT. Its translation is CASIPGQGWNQPQHF.

The chain employs TRBV27 and TRBJ1-1; tentatively, D is TRBD1 (5 bases). This CDR3 is built from 13 residues. V was shortened by 7 bases and J by 7 bases, with 16 bases between the two germline ends. Germline V gene sequence: CDR1 MNHEY, CDR2 SMNVEV (reference sequence). In nucleotides, the CDR3 is TGTGCCAGCACCCAGACAGAATTTGGTGAAGCTTTCTTT. Translated, it gives CASTQTEFGEAFF.

The chain joins TRBV18 to TRBJ1-1, with TRBD1 matching over 7 bases. Losses at the gene ends were 6 bases for V and 0 bases for J; bases not matched to a gene: 4. This CDR3 has 14 residues. Germline CDR1 is KGHSH and CDR2 is LQKENI. The CDR3 reads CASSPDRLNTEAFF. The CDR3 nucleotides read TGTGCCAGCTCGCCGGACAGGTTGAACACTGAAGCTTTCTTT.

The CDR3 loop is CASSPGQGTRTDTQYF. The CDR3 region has the DNA TGTGCCAGCAGCCCGGGACAGGGTACTCGCACAGATACGCAGTATTTT. The chain carries TRBV5-8 and TRBJ2-3; TRBD1 aligns across 9 bases. CDR3 length: 16 residues. Germline loops: CDR1 SGHTS, CDR2 YDEGEE. J was trimmed by 1 base and V by 4 bases; bases with no gene match: 7.

The chain links TRBV5-1 to TRBJ1-6; D is ambiguous. This CDR3 has 16 residues. The germline V gene has CDR1 SGHRS and CDR2 YFSETQ. Trimming removed 4 bases at V and 4 bases at J, with 15 bases between. CDR3: CASSPAGSSYNSPLHF. DNA of the CDR3: TGCGCCAGCAGCCCCGCGGGGTCGTCGTATAATTCACCCCTCCACTTT.

The chain joins TRBV3-1 (or the pseudogene TRBV3-2) to TRBJ1-2; 9 positions agree with TRBD1. The CDR3 runs 13 residues. The germline gives CDR1 LGHDT, CDR2 YNNKEL (reference sequence). V was pared by 4 bases and J by 7 bases, with 4 bases of the junction left unmatched. CDR3 amino acids: CASSRRTGAGYTF. The CDR3 DNA is TGTGCCAGCAGCCGACGGACAGGGGCTGGCTACACCTTC.

The chain couples TRBV24-1 to TRBJ2-3, with D possibly TRBD2 on 6 matching bases. V was shortened by 1 base and J by 6 bases, with 10 bases between the two germline ends. The germline V gene encodes CDR1 KGHDR and CDR2 SFDVKD. The CDR3 sequence is 14 residues long. The CDR3 protein is CATSDFAGRDTQYF. CDR3 in DNA: TGTGCCACCAGTGATTTCGCGGGACGCGATACGCAGTATTTT.

The J gene is TRBJ2-3, the V gene TRBV12-5, with D possibly being TRBD1 (5 bases). Germline V gene sequence: CDR1 LGHNT, CDR2 FRNRAP. The CDR3 covers 15 residues. Deletions cut 0 bases from V and 2 bases from J, with 9 bases between. The DNA of the CDR3 is TGTGCTAGTGGTTTGGTACAGGATCCCACAGATACGCAGTATTTT. Translation gives CASGLVQDPTDTQYF.

The J gene is TRBJ2-7, the V gene TRBV1; the table's D call of TRBD1 was not tested on the DNA. TRBV1 is listed as a pseudogene. CDR3 length equals 15 residues. The DNA of the CDR3 is TGCACCAGCAGCCAAGATCCCAGGGGGCCGGGCGAGCAGTACTTC. Amino acids: CTSSQDPRGPGEQYF.

V gene TRBV5-1 combines with J gene TRBJ2-7, with 7 positions matching TRBD1. The CDR3 has 14 amino acids. J lost 2 bases, V lost 0 bases, and 2 bases had no gene match. Germline CDR1 and CDR2: SGHRS and YFSETQ. In DNA, the CDR3 is TGCGCCAGCAGCTTGGAGGACAGGCCCTACGAGCAGTACTTC. Translating it yields CASSLEDRPYEQYF. The full variable domain, completed using reference TRBV5-1 and TRBJ2-7, is KAGVTQTPRYLIKTRGQQVTLSCSPISGHRSVSWYQQTPGQGLQFLFEYFSETQRNKGNFPGRFSGRQFSNSRSEMNVSTLELGDSALYLCASSLEDRPYEQYFGPGTRLTVT.